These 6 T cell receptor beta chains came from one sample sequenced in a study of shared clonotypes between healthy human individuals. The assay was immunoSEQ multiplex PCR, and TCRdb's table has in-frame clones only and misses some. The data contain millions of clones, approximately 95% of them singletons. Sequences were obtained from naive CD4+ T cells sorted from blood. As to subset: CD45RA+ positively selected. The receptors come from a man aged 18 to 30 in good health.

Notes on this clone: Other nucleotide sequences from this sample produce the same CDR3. CDR3 residues: CASSRQGYYGYTF. CDR3 DNA sequence: TGTGCCAGCAGTCGACAGGGTTACTATGGCTACACCTTC. The J gene is TRBJ1-2, the V gene TRBV6-5; the match to TRBD1 covers 7 bases. J gave up 3 bases and V 5 bases, and 3 bases lay outside the gene matches. Germline loops: CDR1 MNHEY, CDR2 SVGAGI. This CDR3 is 13 amino acids long.

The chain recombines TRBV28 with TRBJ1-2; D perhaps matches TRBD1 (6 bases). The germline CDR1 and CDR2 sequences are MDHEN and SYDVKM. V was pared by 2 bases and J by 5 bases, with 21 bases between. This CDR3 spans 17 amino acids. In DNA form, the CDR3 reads TGTGCCAGCAGTTTAATCTCCCCCAGGGGCGAGGTATATGGCTACACCTTC. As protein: CASSLISPRGEVYGYTF.

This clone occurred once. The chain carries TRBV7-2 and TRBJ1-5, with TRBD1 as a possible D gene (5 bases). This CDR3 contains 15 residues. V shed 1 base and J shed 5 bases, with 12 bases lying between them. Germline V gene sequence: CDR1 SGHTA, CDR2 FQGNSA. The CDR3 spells CASSLVGRNDQPQHF. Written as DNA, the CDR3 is TGTGCCAGCAGCTTAGTGGGGCGGAACGATCAGCCCCAGCATTTT.

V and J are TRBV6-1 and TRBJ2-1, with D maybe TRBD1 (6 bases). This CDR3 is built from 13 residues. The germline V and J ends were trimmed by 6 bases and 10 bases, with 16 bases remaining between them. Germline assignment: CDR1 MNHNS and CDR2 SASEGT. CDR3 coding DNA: TGTGCCAGCAGCGCAGGGGTCAAGAGGGAGCAGTTCTTC. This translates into CASSAGVKREQFF.

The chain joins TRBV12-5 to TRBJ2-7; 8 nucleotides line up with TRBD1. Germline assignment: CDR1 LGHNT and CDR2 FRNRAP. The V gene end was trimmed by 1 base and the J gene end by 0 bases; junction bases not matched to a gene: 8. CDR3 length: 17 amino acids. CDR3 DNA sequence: TGTGCTAGTGGTTTGGCCGATTTGGGACAGGTCTCCTACGAGCAGTACTTC. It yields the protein CASGLADLGQVSYEQYF.

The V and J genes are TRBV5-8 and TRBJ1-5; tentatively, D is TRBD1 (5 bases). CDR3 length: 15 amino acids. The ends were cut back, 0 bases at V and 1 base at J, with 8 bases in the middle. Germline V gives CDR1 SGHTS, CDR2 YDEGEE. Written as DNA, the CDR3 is TGTGCCAGCAGCTTGGAAGGGACCAGCAATCAGCCCCAGCATTTT. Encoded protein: CASSLEGTSNQPQHF.